This T cell receptor beta chain was sequenced in a study of Ad26.COV2.S vaccination and SARS-CoV-2 variants. This table comes from immunoSEQ multiplex PCR, and its TCRdb copy is limited to in-frame clones, with some not included. The sample shows 300,000 to 500,000 clones, approximately 86% of them seen only once. From germline, CDR1 is MNHEY and CDR2 SMNVEV (reference sequence). The germline V and J ends were trimmed by 1 base and 6 bases, with 17 bases remaining between them. This CDR3 contains 16 residues. Treatment defined: some 20 received Ad26.COV2.S at low or high dose, single or two shots; about 5 received placebo; per-sample allocation not given. After the first vaccine or placebo injection, samples were drawn on day 63.

The source material was peripheral blood, sampled in a trial of Ad26.COV2.S vaccine versus placebo. The sequence was obtained from a person aged 18-60 years who received the Ad26.COV2.S COVID-19 vaccine or a placebo. The chain is built from TRBV27 and TRBJ2-3; D might be TRBD2 (6 bases). The chain's CDR3 is CASSLYGTGPMDTQYF. The CDR3 bases are TGTGCCAGCAGTTTATACGGGACTGGACCCATGGATACGCAGTATTTT.